A selection of T cell receptor beta chains follows, all from one sample in a study of blood T cell repertoires in COVID-19. Clones were read by immunoSEQ multiplex PCR, and TCRdb kept only the in-frame ones, dropping some. The profile shows roughly 230,000 clones, approximately 85% of them singletons. Material: peripheral blood. Receptor source: a man in his forties with acute or convalescent COVID-19. CDR3s include the opening cysteine and the closing phenylalanine or tryptophan. D genes are given only for firm matches.

d_call	v_call	j_call	cdr3_aa	cdr3_nt
TRBD2	TRBV7-2	TRBJ2-2	CASSLRGGNGELFF	TGTGCCAGCAGCCTGCGGGGGGGCAACGGGGAGCTGTTTTTT
-	TRBV6-5	TRBJ1-1	CASRSHQREAEAFF	TGTGCCAGCAGGTCCCATCAGAGGGAGGCTGAAGCTTTCTTT
-	TRBV19	TRBJ2-3	CASSGEDTQYF	TGTGCCAGCTCGGGGGAAGATACGCAGTATTTT
-	TRBV12-3/TRBV12-4	TRBJ1-1	CASSLSPAGEAFF	TGTGCCAGCAGTTTGAGCCCGGCGGGTGAAGCTTTCTTT
TRBD1	TRBV2	TRBJ1-2	CASRGQGSYGYTF	TGTGCCAGCAGGGGACAGGGGAGCTATGGCTACACCTTC
-	TRBV19	TRBJ1-1	CASSPQSGRTEAFF	TGTGCCAGTAGTCCACAGTCCGGTAGGACTGAAGCTTTCTTT
TRBD1	TRBV5-5	TRBJ2-2	CASSAGQGSHGELFF	TGTGCCAGCAGCGCAGGACAGGGGTCCCACGGGGAGCTGTTTTTT
TRBD1	TRBV25-1	TRBJ1-1	CASSLRGRYTEAFF	TGTGCCAGCAGTCTCAGGGGGCGTTATACTGAAGCTTTCTTT
TRBD1	TRBV9	TRBJ2-5	CASSKRQGRMETQYF	TGTGCCAGCAGCAAGAGACAGGGTCGAATGGAGACCCAGTACTTC
-	TRBV4-1	TRBJ2-3	CASSQLGTRVGDTQYF	TGCGCCAGCAGCCAGCTAGGAACCAGAGTTGGGGATACGCAGTATTTT
TRBD2	TRBV15	TRBJ2-2	CATSLPSGLAGWNTGELFF	TGTGCCACCAGCCTCCCTTCGGGACTAGCGGGGTGGAACACCGGGGAGCTGTTTTTT
TRBD1	TRBV18	TRBJ2-2	CASSPRTGETGELFF	TGTGCCAGCTCCCCGCGAACAGGGGAAACCGGGGAGCTGTTTTTT
TRBD1	TRBV14	TRBJ1-1	CASSQNRQGAEAFF	TGTGCCAGCAGCCAAAACCGACAGGGCGCTGAAGCTTTCTTT
TRBD1	TRBV7-8	TRBJ2-7	CASSQSLGQGGSEQYF	TGTGCCAGCAGCCAGTCGTTGGGACAGGGTGGAAGCGAGCAGTACTTC
-	TRBV11-3	TRBJ2-3	CASSLSRSTDTQYF	TGTGCCAGCAGCTTATCCAGGAGCACAGATACGCAGTATTTT
TRBD1	TRBV11-2	TRBJ2-1	CASSLDRTGANEQFF	TGTGCCAGCAGCTTAGATCGGACAGGGGCGAATGAGCAGTTCTTC
TRBD1	TRBV4-1	TRBJ1-1	CASSSQTGTGSEAFF	TGCGCCAGCAGCTCCCAGACCGGGACAGGGTCTGAAGCTTTCTTT
-	TRBV19	TRBJ1-1	CASSPRGRGSMNTEAFF	TGTGCCAGTAGTCCCCGGGGCAGGGGCTCCATGAACACTGAAGCTTTCTTT